The 22 T cell receptor beta chains given below trace back to one sample, sequenced in a study of CD8+ T cells in alopecia areata. Extraction of RNA preceded its reverse transcription into cDNA, which served as the sequencing template. Here immunoSEQ multiplex PCR was the method, and the copy in TCRdb shows in-frame clones only, minus some. The sample holds 200,000 to 250,000 clones, just over 65% seen once. This sample's treatment: oral pan-JAK inhibitor, 5-10 mg twice daily. The input for sequencing was CD4+ T cells sorted from blood, taken at roughly week 45, from a patient treated with tofacitinib. The receptor set was obtained from a human donor with alopecia areata.

The genes are TRBV29-1 and TRBJ2-2; D gene unclear. The CDR3 runs to 11 residues. CDR1 and CDR2 (germline): SQVTM, ANQGSEA. V was shortened by 6 bases and J by 9 bases, with 11 bases between the two germline ends. CDR3 DNA: TGCAGCGTAACCTTAGCTAGGGAGCTGTTTTTT. Its protein is CSVTLARELFF.

This chain connects TRBV29-1 to TRBJ1-1, with a tentative D call TRBD1 (6 bases). CDR3 length equals 10 residues. In germline, CDR1 is SQVTM, CDR2 ANQGSEA. V lost 6 bases and J lost 8, with 10 bases in between. This chain's CDR3 is CSVGTSEAFF. CDR3 DNA: TGCAGCGTGGGGACATCCGAAGCTTTCTTT.

This clone was picked up a small number of times. CDR3 nucleotides: TGCAGCGCCGGATGGGGGGCTGAAGCTTTCTTT. Protein: CSAGWGAEAFF. The V call is TRBV29-1, the J call TRBJ1-1, with D tentatively TRBD1 (5 bases). The CDR3 consists of 11 residues. Germline lookup yields CDR1 SQVTM and CDR2 ANQGSEA. The V gene lost 7 bases and the J gene lost 6 bases, with 12 bases spanning the gap.

This sequence joins TRBV7-2 and TRBJ2-5; D may match TRBD1 or TRBD2 (6 bases each). Germline loops: CDR1 SGHTA, CDR2 FQGNSA. The CDR3 sequence is 15 residues long. V was pared by 4 bases and J by 5 bases, with 17 bases between. CDR3 loop: CASSSQPLGGETQYF. The CDR3 nucleotides are TGTGCCAGCAGCTCCCAGCCCCTAGGGGGGGAGACCCAGTACTTC.

This chain connects TRBV29-1 to TRBJ2-6, with D perhaps TRBD1 (5 bases). Germline assignment: CDR1 SQVTM and CDR2 ANQGSEA. The CDR3 has 15 amino acids. The V and J ends lost 3 bases and 0 bases respectively, with 9 bases between them. The DNA for the CDR3 is TGCAGCGTTGAGGGGCGAAGCTCTGGGGCCAACGTCCTGACTTTC. Its protein is CSVEGRSSGANVLTF.

The rearrangement uses TRBV28 and TRBJ2-7, with 8 positions matching TRBD1. V shed 6 bases and J 7 bases; nucleotides not matched to a gene: 8. Per germline, CDR1 MDHEN and CDR2 SYDVKM. CDR3 length equals 13 residues. The CDR3 loop reads CASRSGQGGEQYF. CDR3 DNA sequence: TGTGCCAGCAGATCTGGACAGGGAGGAGAGCAGTACTTC.

The chain is built from TRBV10-2 and TRBJ2-3; D might be TRBD2 (6 bases). CDR1 and CDR2 (germline): WSHSY, SAAADI. CDR3 length: 14 residues. V lost 6 bases and J lost 4, with 14 bases in between. CDR3 nucleotide sequence: TGCGCCAGCAGCGAGCGCGGGACGGCAGATACGCAGTATTTT. This codes for CASSERGTADTQYF.

The J gene is TRBJ2-1, the V gene TRBV28, with a possible D match to TRBD2 (6 bases). V was cut by 3 bases and J by 5 bases, with 8 bases left in between. The CDR3 length is 13 residues. Germline V gene sequence: CDR1 MDHEN, CDR2 SYDVKM. In DNA form, the CDR3 reads TGTGCCAGCAGTTTCGGCGGGGACAATGAGCAGTTCTTC. This encodes CASSFGGDNEQFF.

This chain uses TRBV28 with TRBJ2-7, with 9 bases identical to TRBD2. Losses at the gene ends were 2 bases for V and 6 bases for J; bases not matched to a gene: 8. The CDR3 totals 15 residues. CDR1 is MDHEN and CDR2 is SYDVKM in the germline V gene. CDR3 protein: CASSLLPSGELEQYF. Here the CDR3 DNA reads TGTGCCAGCAGTTTACTGCCTAGCGGGGAACTCGAGCAGTACTTC. The whole variable domain, remainder taken from reference TRBV28 and TRBJ2-7, is DVKVTQSSRYLVKRTGEKVFLECVQDMDHENMFWYRQDPGLGLRLIYFSYDVKMKEKGDIPEGYSVSREKKERFSLILESASTNQTSMYLCASSLLPSGELEQYFGPGTRLTVT.

V and J are TRBV5-6 and TRBJ1-2; tentative D call: TRBD1 (5 bases). CDR3 length: 13 residues. CDR1 and CDR2 from the germline V gene are SGHDT and YYEEEE. Trimming removed 6 bases at V and 8 bases at J, with 17 bases between. CDR3 bases: TGTGCCAGCACCTTTAATCGGGGGTACGGCTACACCTTC. This translates into CASTFNRGYGYTF.

This chain links TRBV5-6 with TRBJ2-1; 7 bases map to TRBD2. Germline-derived CDR1 and CDR2 are SGHDT and YYEEEE. The CDR3 runs to 16 residues. The junction had 10 bases not matched to a gene; V was cut back by 3 bases and J by 4 bases. The CDR3 nucleotides read TGTGCCAGCAGCTCCCGGGGAGCTAGCGGTTACAATGAGCAGTTCTTC. Translation gives CASSSRGASGYNEQFF.

The chain is built from TRBV10-3 and TRBJ2-7; D is unresolved. Germline-derived CDR1 and CDR2 are ENHRY and SYGVKD. CDR3 size: 12 residues. Trimming shortened V by 5 bases and J by 5 bases, and 10 bases separated the two germline ends. This chain's CDR3 is CAISRWGDEQYF. The CDR3 region has the DNA TGTGCCATCAGTCGGTGGGGTGACGAGCAGTACTTC.

J is TRBJ1-6 and V is TRBV2; D remains ambiguous. V was trimmed by 5 bases and J by 5 bases, leaving 7 bases between them. The CDR3 totals 13 residues. Germline CDR1 and CDR2: SNHLY and FYNNEI. CDR3 DNA: TGTGCCAGCAGTCCCGGTAATAATTCACCCCTCCACTTT. Its translation is CASSPGNNSPLHF.

The V and J genes are TRBV4-3 and TRBJ2-3, with D perhaps TRBD1 (6 bases). The CDR3 consists of 15 residues. Germline V lookup: CDR1 LGHNA, CDR2 YSLEER. V lost 4 bases and J 4 bases, leaving 15 bases between the germline ends. The CDR3 DNA sequence: TGCGCCAGCAGCCTTCTTTGGACAGAATCAGATACGCAGTATTTT. Translation: CASSLLWTESDTQYF.

Here the CDR3 DNA reads TGTGCCAGCAGCTTAGTGGGACAGACTAACTATGGCTACACCTTC. Translating gives CASSLVGQTNYGYTF. The chain uses TRBV7-2 and TRBJ1-2, with 7 bases that match TRBD1. V shed 1 base and J 0 bases; nucleotides not matched to a gene: 2. Per the germline V gene, CDR1 is SGHTA and CDR2 is FQGNSA. There are 15 residues in the CDR3.

CDR3 residues: CASSEHRTGGDGYTF. CDR3 bases: TGTGCCAGCAGCGAGCATAGGACAGGGGGCGATGGCTACACCTTC. The V call is TRBV7-8, the J call TRBJ1-2; the match to TRBD1 covers 11 bases. V was pared by 5 bases and J by 6 bases, with 8 bases of the junction left unmatched. The V gene's germline CDR1 is SGHVS and CDR2 FQNEAQ. This CDR3 contains 15 residues.

The rearrangement uses TRBV4-3 and TRBJ2-6; possible D gene TRBD2, 6 bases. The V end lost 2 bases, the J end lost 3 bases, and 14 bases lay between the germline ends. CDR3 size: 17 residues. Germline CDR1 LGHNA, CDR2 YSLEER. The CDR3 bases are TGCGCCAGCAGCCAAACCCCCGGGGGATATGGGGCCAACGTCCTGACTTTC. Translating it yields CASSQTPGGYGANVLTF.

The chain carries TRBV9 and TRBJ1-2; the match to TRBD1 covers 7 bases. This CDR3 spans 15 amino acids. Germline V gene lookup returns CDR1 SGDLS and CDR2 YYNGEE. V was pared by 4 bases and J by 6 bases, with 12 bases of the junction left unmatched. In nucleotides, the CDR3 is TGTGCCAGCAGCACCCGGCGACAGGGTGAGGATGGCTACACCTTC. Its protein is CASSTRRQGEDGYTF.

In this sample, this clone turned up once. The V gene is TRBV7-2, the J gene TRBJ1-2, with D unclear. The V end was cut by 3 bases, the J end by 6 bases, with 8 bases between. From germline, CDR1 is SGHTA and CDR2 FQGNSA. The CDR3 loop spans 12 amino acids. In nucleotides, the CDR3 is TGTGCCAGCAGCTTGAATGCGGATGGCTACACCTTC. This sequence encodes CASSLNADGYTF.

The count of this clone is one. The rearrangement links TRBV30 to TRBJ1-2; D is possibly TRBD1 (6 bases). The CDR3 consists of 14 residues. Germline CDR1 reads GTSNPN; CDR2 reads SVGIG (reference sequence). The V end was cut by 2 bases, the J end by 4 bases, with 14 bases between. CDR3 DNA: TGTGCCTGGAGTACCCAGGGGTTCGGCTATGGCTACACCTTC. Translated: CAWSTQGFGYGYTF.

The chain uses TRBV30 and TRBJ1-2, with D tentatively TRBD1 (5 bases). Trimming removed 5 bases from V and 6 bases from J, with 16 bases in between. This CDR3 is built from 13 residues. Germline loops: CDR1 GTSNPN, CDR2 SVGIG (reference sequence). The CDR3 DNA follows: TGTGCCTGGCGGCAATCCAGGGAGGATGGCTACACCTTC. This encodes CAWRQSREDGYTF. The full variable domain, in which reference TRBV30 and TRBJ1-2 provide the parts outside the CDR3, is SQTIHQWPATLVQPVGSPLSLECTVEGTSNPNLYWYRQAAGRGLQLLFYSVGIGQISSEVPQNLSASRPQDRQFILSSKKLLLSDSGFYLCAWRQSREDGYTFGSGTRLTVV.

CDR3 nucleotides: TGTGCCAGCAGCTCCGGCGAAGTGCGGGATGGCTACACCTTC. This gives the protein CASSSGEVRDGYTF. This chain links TRBV7-2 with TRBJ1-2; D ambiguous. The V end lost 4 bases, the J end lost 6 bases, and 15 bases lay between the germline ends. The CDR3 totals 14 residues. From germline, CDR1 is SGHTA and CDR2 FQGNSA.